The next 15 T cell receptor beta chains were all read from a single sample in a study of read filtering for tumor transcriptome and immune sequencing. Molecular barcoded adaptors covering alpha/delta and beta/gamma chains were used on about 0.4 ug RNA. MiXCR, run by TCRdb on the reads, gives a single entry per CDR3 protein. The sample consists of roughly 130,000 distinct CDR3 sequences, approximately 12% of them appearing once. The sample consisted of a population of CD138-negative cells sorted from bone marrow. The receptors here all came from a donor aged 40 or over with multiple myeloma.

Notes on this clonotype: A read error may be the cause here, since a much bigger clone is one base away. The missing conserved phenylalanine or tryptophan at the end of this CDR3 makes a read error likely. The chain has TRBV6-5 and TRBJ2-7; 9 bases map to TRBD1. Trimming cost V 5 bases and J 4 bases; bases outside gene matches: 3. CDR3 length: 13 amino acids. Germline V gene data show CDR1 as MNHEY and CDR2 as SVGAGI. The DNA of the CDR3 is TGTGCCAGCAGTAGGGACAGGGTGTACGAGCAGTACTCC. Protein sequence: CASSRDRVYEQYS.

The gene calls are TRBV25-1 and TRBJ2-5; a weak D match, TRBD1 (6 bases). This CDR3 has 15 residues. V was clipped by 4 bases and J by 4 bases, with 16 bases between them. Germline V gene data show CDR1 as MGHDK and CDR2 as SYGVNS. CDR3 sequence reads: CASSVRQVVGETQYF. For the CDR3, the DNA is TGTGCCAGCAGTGTCAGACAGGTGGTAGGAGAGACCCAGTACTTC.

This clonotype was seen repeatedly, ten times or more. Sequence at one end of the junction differs from germline and may be a read error. The chain carries TRBV29-1 and TRBJ2-1, with TRBD2 identical over 7 bases. Germline values: CDR1 SQVTM, CDR2 ANQGSEA. This CDR3 is built from 14 residues. The CDR3 here is CSVEGEGSYNEQFF. As DNA, the CDR3 is TGCAGCGTCGAAGGGGAGGGCTCCTACAATGAGCAGTTCTTC.

Note on this clonotype: This may be a read error, as it is one base from a much larger clone. The CDR3 DNA is TGTGCCAGTAGTGAGGGAAGTCGGTACAGTGAGTGGCAGCTCTTC. This sequence encodes CASSEGSRYSEWQLF. The chain joins TRBV19 to TRBJ2-1, with D tentatively TRBD2 (5 bases). The CDR3 consists of 15 residues. Per germline, CDR1 LNHDA and CDR2 SQIVND (reference sequence).

As for this clonotype: One end of the junction is discordant with germline, which a read error may explain. This sequence joins TRBV24-1 and TRBJ2-1; 8 bases map to TRBD2. Per germline, CDR1 KGHDR and CDR2 SFDVKD. This CDR3 contains 14 residues. CDR3 in DNA: TGTGCCACCGGCAGCGGGAGCGGATGGACTGAGCAGTCCTTC. Translation gives CATGSGSGWTEQSF.

This clonotype was seen repeatedly, ten times or more. This chain joins TRBV5-1 and TRBJ2-7; TRBD1 matches at 10 bases. This CDR3 is built from 14 residues. The germline CDR1 and CDR2 sequences are SGHRS and YFSETQ. The J segment lost 7 bases and the V segment lost 5 bases, leaving 9 bases of the junction unmatched. CDR3 amino acids: CASRPLTGGAEQYF. The CDR3 coding sequence is TGCGCCAGCAGACCATTGACAGGGGGCGCGGAGCAGTACTTC.

This clonotype was counted ten times or more. V gene TRBV4-2 combines with J gene TRBJ1-1; TRBD1 aligns across 9 bases. With V trimmed by 5 bases and J by 11 bases, 6 bases remained unmatched. This CDR3 contains 12 residues. CDR1 and CDR2 (germline): LGHNA, YNFKEQ. The CDR3 spells CASSDRDREAFF. CDR3 bases: TGTGCCAGCAGCGACCGGGACAGGGAGGCTTTCTTT.

This rearrangement joins TRBV14 to TRBJ1-1, with D perhaps TRBD1 (6 bases). V lost 6 bases to trimming and J lost 1 base, with 12 bases between them. The CDR3 consists of 14 residues. Germline assignment: CDR1 SGHDN and CDR2 FVKESK. Here the CDR3 DNA reads TGTGCCAGCAGGGACAGAGGTACGAACACTGAAGCTTTCTTT. Translation gives CASRDRGTNTEAFF.

As regards this clonotype: This sequence may be a read error, since a much larger clone differs from it by one base. J is TRBJ1-4 and V is TRBV12-3 or TRBV12-4, with D unclear. This CDR3 spans 15 amino acids. V lost 6 bases and J lost 4, with 15 bases in between. The DNA for the CDR3 is TGTGCCAGCAGCTATCAGCGAGGGAGTAATGAAAAACTGTTTTTT. It is translated as CASSYQRGSNEKLFF.

This clonotype was observed many times. V usage is TRBV7-2 and J usage is TRBJ2-1, with 7 nucleotides matching TRBD2. The CDR3 is 14 amino acids. V was pared by 6 bases and J by 7 bases, with 9 bases of the junction left unmatched. CDR1 and CDR2 from the germline V gene are SGHTA and FQGNSA. The CDR3 region is CASSKKGLWNEQFF. CDR3 DNA: TGTGCCAGCAGTAAAAAGGGACTATGGAATGAGCAGTTCTTC.

The chain combines TRBV15 with TRBJ2-1; possible D gene TRBD1, 6 bases. The CDR3 is 14 residues long. V gave up 1 base and J gave up 10 bases, with 14 bases separating them. The germline V gene has CDR1 LNHNV and CDR2 YYDKDF (reference sequence). The CDR3 sequence: CATSRGAGAREQFF. For the CDR3, the DNA is TGTGCCACCAGCAGAGGGGCAGGGGCTAGAGAGCAGTTCTTC.

This clonotype was seen repeatedly, ten times or more. CDR3 loop: CASSRDRLRDEQFF. CDR3 bases: TGTGCCAGCAGCCGGGACCGCCTTCGGGATGAGCAGTTCTTC. V is TRBV7-2 and J is TRBJ2-1; D may match TRBD1 or TRBD2 (5 bases each). CDR3 length equals 14 residues. Trimming pared 5 bases from V and 8 bases from J, leaving 16 bases between. Per the germline V gene, CDR1 is SGHTA and CDR2 is FQGNSA.

This clonotype came up many times. The rearrangement uses TRBV14 and TRBJ2-2, with 8 bases matching TRBD1. V shed 4 bases, J shed 8 bases, and the junction held 3 bases outside the gene matches. The CDR3 is 13 residues long. The germline CDR1 and CDR2 sequences are SGHDN and FVKESK. The CDR3 is CASSPRTGGELFF. CDR3 nucleotide sequence: TGTGCCAGCAGCCCCCGGACAGGGGGGGAGCTGTTTTTT.

The rearrangement links TRBV7-8 to TRBJ2-6; D ambiguous. Germline assignment: CDR1 SGHVS and CDR2 FQNEAQ. The CDR3 contains 15 residues. Trimming left V 8 bases short and J 0 bases short, with 11 bases between. CDR3 bases: TGTGCCAGCGGCTCGGACCCCTCTGGGGCCAACGTCCTGACTTTC. Protein: CASGSDPSGANVLTF.

A few counts support this clonotype. The genes are TRBV12-3 or TRBV12-4 and TRBJ2-5; 9 bases line up with TRBD1. The CDR3 totals 14 residues. V lost 8 bases, J lost 5 bases, and 9 bases stayed unmatched. This chain's CDR3 is CASGNTGGWETQYF. CDR3 DNA: TGTGCCAGCGGTAATACAGGGGGCTGGGAGACCCAGTACTTC.